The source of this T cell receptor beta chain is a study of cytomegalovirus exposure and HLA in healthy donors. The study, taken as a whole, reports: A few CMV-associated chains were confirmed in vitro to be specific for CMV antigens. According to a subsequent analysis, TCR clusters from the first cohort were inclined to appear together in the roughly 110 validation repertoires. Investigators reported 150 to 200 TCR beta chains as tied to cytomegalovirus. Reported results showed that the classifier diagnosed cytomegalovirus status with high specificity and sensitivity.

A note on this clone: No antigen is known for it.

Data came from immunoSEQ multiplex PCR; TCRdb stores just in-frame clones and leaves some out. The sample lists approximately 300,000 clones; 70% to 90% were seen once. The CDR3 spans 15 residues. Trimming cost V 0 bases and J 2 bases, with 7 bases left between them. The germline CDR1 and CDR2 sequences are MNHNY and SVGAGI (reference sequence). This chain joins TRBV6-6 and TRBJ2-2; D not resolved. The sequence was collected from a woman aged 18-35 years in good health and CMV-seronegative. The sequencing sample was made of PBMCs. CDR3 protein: CASSYSRSNTGELFF. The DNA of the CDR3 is TGTGCCAGCAGTTACTCAAGGAGTAACACCGGGGAGCTGTTTTTT.